What follows are 3 T cell receptor beta chains derived from one specimen sequenced in a study of blood T cell repertoires in COVID-19. Libraries were prepared by immunoSEQ multiplex PCR; TCRdb keeps only in-frame clonotypes and omits some of them. The repertoire consists of approximately 240,000 clones, with approximately 86% occurring once and the leading ten covering 4.5% to 6%. Specimen: peripheral blood. These receptors originate from a woman older than 75 with active or convalescent COVID-19.

The genes are TRBV28 and TRBJ1-2; D ambiguous. Germline loops: CDR1 MDHEN, CDR2 SYDVKM. The CDR3 length is 11 residues. Trimming left V 8 bases short and J 3 bases short, with 7 bases between. This chain's CDR3 is CASGVDYGYTF. The CDR3 DNA is TGTGCCAGCGGAGTAGACTATGGCTACACCTTC.

The CDR3 is CASSPWTVGDNTEAFF. The CDR3 DNA is TGTGCCAGCAGCCCCTGGACAGTGGGAGATAACACTGAAGCTTTCTTT. The gene calls are TRBV5-4 and TRBJ1-1; a weak D match, TRBD1 (6 bases). Trimming took 4 bases from V and 2 from J, leaving 18 bases between them. Germline V lookup: CDR1 SGHNT, CDR2 YYREEE (reference sequence). The CDR3 sequence is 16 residues long.

V is TRBV15 and J is TRBJ2-1, with 9 positions matching TRBD1. The CDR3 is made up of 13 amino acids. Germline V lookup: CDR1 LNHNV, CDR2 YYDKDF (reference sequence). V was pared by 6 bases and J by 14 bases, with 11 bases of the junction left unmatched. CDR3 coding DNA: TGTGCCACCAGTCCTGACCCACAGGGGGCTAAGTTCTTC. Translating gives CATSPDPQGAKFF.